This entry describes one TCR beta chain. This receptor's antigen is unknown. No much larger clone is present one base from it, and per-base qualities are unavailable. TCRbeta CDR3 regions were amplified from genomic DNA using the immunoSEQ Assay, a bias-controlled multiplex PCR. On the study's bioinformatics: The number of nucleated cells in each sample was estimated by amplification of reference gene primers within the assay. To quantify the absolute abundance of each unique TCRbeta CDR3 rearrangement, sequence reads were collapsed and filtered. For each sample, productive Simpson clonality was calculated by taking the square root of Simpson's diversity index across productive rearrangements. TCRdb took over this immuneACCESS table, retaining in-frame rearrangements with V and J assigned. Such tables are incomplete; in checked studies, under half of the missing clones stem from an unresolved V gene, and the remainder is unexplained. That table supplies the V and J calls and clone size; D and trimming were determined from the DNA. For this sample the table gives some 45,000 clones, of which roughly 82% were detected only once. The ten largest account for about 25% of the sample.

The record originates from a study of blood T cell repertoires in COVID-19 (TCRdb year 2020). For the study in its entirety: The collaborator samples originated in the United States, Italy and Spain and spanned the acute and convalescent phases of COVID-19. The prospective study material was composed of cDNA or gDNA derived from T cells, B-cell-depleted T cells, or PBMCs. Subjects who had been exposed to COVID-19, were actively infected with it, or had recovered from it provided the deeply sampled blood TCRbeta repertoires that made up the dataset. A freely available public database, intended as a resource for researchers studying the immune response to SARS-CoV-2, is where the repertoires were released. Samples were obtained from the ongoing ImmuneRACE study (first 160 participants) and from some 1,200 subjects provided by 6 global collaborators. The sample metadata nearly always contained a de-identified subject ID, COVID-19 status, age in years and sex. HLA class I and class II types, where available, came from metadata supplied by the sample provider rather than from assay-based typing. What the authors observed across the whole study: The quantity of clinical and demographic metadata differed by source and by participant and was supplied without curation.

From V the trimming removes 5 bases and from J it removes 3 bases, while the gene matches leave 5 bases of the junction unaccounted for. The CDR3 numbers 15 residues from cysteine through phenylalanine. Only CDR3 DNA is held: 45 bases, read in frame from base 1. Sequences SNHLY (CDR1) and FYNNEI (CDR2) are obtained from the germline V gene. Whole blood was collected in K2EDTA tubes by collaborating institutions according to the institutions' own protocols. For TCRbeta analysis, collaborators shipped samples in one of three forms: frozen whole blood, isolated PBMCs, or DNA extracted from either of those sample types.

The chain was built from TRBV2 and TRBJ2-5, with 11 bases aligning to TRBD1. The TCR was taken from a woman between 55 and 75 years old with acute or convalescent COVID-19. The sample consisted of peripheral blood. The nucleotide sequence reads TGTGCCAGCAGTTGGGACAGGGGGGAGGAAGAGACCCAGTACTTC. The encoded protein is CASSWDRGEEETQYF. Beyond the CDR3, the reference TRBV2 and TRBJ2-5 genes provide the residues; the full variable domain reads: EPEVTQTPSHQVTQMGQEVILRCVPISNHLYFYWYRQILGQKVEFLVSFYNNEISEKSEIFDDQFSVERPDGSNFTLKIRSTKLEDSAMYFCASSWDRGEEETQYFGPGTRLLVL.